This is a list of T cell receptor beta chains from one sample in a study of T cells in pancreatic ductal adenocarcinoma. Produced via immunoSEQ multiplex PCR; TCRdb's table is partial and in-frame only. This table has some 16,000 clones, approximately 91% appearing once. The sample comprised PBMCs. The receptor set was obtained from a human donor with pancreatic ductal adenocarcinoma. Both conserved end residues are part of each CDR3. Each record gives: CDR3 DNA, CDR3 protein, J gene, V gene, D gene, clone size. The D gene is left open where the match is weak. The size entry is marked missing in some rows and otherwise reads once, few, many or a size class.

cdr3_nt: TGTGCCAGCAGTCCAGGGGTCGGCTACACCTTC
cdr3_aa: CASSPGVGYTF
j_call: TRBJ1-2
v_call: TRBV6-5
d_call: NA
clone_size: NA

cdr3_nt: TGTGCCAGCAGTCGGGCGGGGGAAATAGGCACCGGGGAGCTGTTTTTT
cdr3_aa: CASSRAGEIGTGELFF
j_call: TRBJ2-2
v_call: TRBV28
d_call: TRBD2
clone_size: NA

cdr3_nt: TGTGCCAGCAGCTTATTTGGGAACAGGAACGAGCAGTACTTC
cdr3_aa: CASSLFGNRNEQYF
j_call: TRBJ2-7
v_call: TRBV13
d_call: NA
clone_size: NA

cdr3_nt: TGTGCCAGCAGCGCTGGGACAGCTTACAATCAGCCCCAGCATTTT
cdr3_aa: CASSAGTAYNQPQHF
j_call: TRBJ1-5
v_call: TRBV5-5
d_call: TRBD1
clone_size: NA

cdr3_nt: TGTGCCAGTAGTATAGGGGACAGGGGGCGTCAAGAGACCCAGTACTTC
cdr3_aa: CASSIGDRGRQETQYF
j_call: TRBJ2-5
v_call: TRBV19
d_call: TRBD1
clone_size: NA

cdr3_nt: TGTGCCAGCAGCTTGGGTCGCAGTACTATCTATGGCTACACCTTC
cdr3_aa: CASSLGRSTIYGYTF
j_call: TRBJ1-2
v_call: TRBV5-6
d_call: NA
clone_size: NA

cdr3_nt: TGCAGCGCTCTGGGGGGGCCGATGAGCTCCTACAATGAGCAGTTCTTC
cdr3_aa: CSALGGPMSSYNEQFF
j_call: TRBJ2-1
v_call: TRBV29-1
d_call: NA
clone_size: NA

cdr3_nt: TGTGCCAGCAGCTTACGTGAAAAACTGTTTTTT
cdr3_aa: CASSLREKLFF
j_call: TRBJ1-4
v_call: TRBV7-9
d_call: NA
clone_size: NA

cdr3_nt: TGTGCCAGTAGTACTAGACGCGGAGTTGAAGCTTTCTTT
cdr3_aa: CASSTRRGVEAFF
j_call: TRBJ1-1
v_call: TRBV19
d_call: NA
clone_size: few

cdr3_nt: TGTGCCAGCTCCTCCTTAGACACCGGGGAGCTGTTTTTT
cdr3_aa: CASSSLDTGELFF
j_call: TRBJ2-2
v_call: TRBV4-2
d_call: NA
clone_size: NA

cdr3_nt: TGTGCCAGCAGCTGGGCCGGACAGTCTGGAAACACCATATATTTT
cdr3_aa: CASSWAGQSGNTIYF
j_call: TRBJ1-3
v_call: TRBV5-8
d_call: NA
clone_size: NA

cdr3_nt: TGTGCCAGTAGTATAGCCGACACCGGGGAGCTGTTTTTT
cdr3_aa: CASSIADTGELFF
j_call: TRBJ2-2
v_call: TRBV19
d_call: NA
clone_size: NA

cdr3_nt: TGTGCCAGCAGCGTAGAGGTAGGACAGTACCAAGAGACCCAGTACTTC
cdr3_aa: CASSVEVGQYQETQYF
j_call: TRBJ2-5
v_call: TRBV9
d_call: NA
clone_size: once

cdr3_nt: TGTGCCAGCAGCTTGGCCCAACTACAGGGGGTCGGGGAGACCCAGTACTTC
cdr3_aa: CASSLAQLQGVGETQYF
j_call: TRBJ2-5
v_call: TRBV5-5
d_call: TRBD1
clone_size: NA

cdr3_nt: TGTGCCAGCAGCTCGGACAGGGCGGTAGATACGCAGTATTTT
cdr3_aa: CASSSDRAVDTQYF
j_call: TRBJ2-3
v_call: TRBV7-9
d_call: TRBD1
clone_size: NA

cdr3_nt: TGTGCCAGCAGCGCAGGGAGGTATGAAAAACTGTTTTTT
cdr3_aa: CASSAGRYEKLFF
j_call: TRBJ1-4
v_call: TRBV9
d_call: NA
clone_size: NA

cdr3_nt: TGTGCCAGCAGCCGGGACGGGGGCACTGAAGCTTTCTTT
cdr3_aa: CASSRDGGTEAFF
j_call: TRBJ1-1
v_call: TRBV5-6
d_call: NA
clone_size: NA

cdr3_nt: TGTGCCAGCAGCCCACAGGGGTTGGGAGTTACCGGGGAGCTGTTTTTT
cdr3_aa: CASSPQGLGVTGELFF
j_call: TRBJ2-2
v_call: TRBV9
d_call: TRBD1
clone_size: NA

cdr3_nt: TGTGCCAGTAGTGCACGGGACAGGCAAGAGACCCAGTACTTC
cdr3_aa: CASSARDRQETQYF
j_call: TRBJ2-5
v_call: TRBV19
d_call: TRBD1
clone_size: NA

cdr3_nt: TGTGCCAGTAGTACTACCGACAGGAAGAGCTCCTACGAGCAGTACTTC
cdr3_aa: CASSTTDRKSSYEQYF
j_call: TRBJ2-7
v_call: TRBV19
d_call: NA
clone_size: once

cdr3_nt: TGTGCCAGCAGCCCTGTGGACAGATACACTGAAGCTTTCTTT
cdr3_aa: CASSPVDRYTEAFF
j_call: TRBJ1-1
v_call: TRBV7-9
d_call: NA
clone_size: NA

cdr3_nt: TGTGCCAGCAGTCCCGGGACAGGTCAGCCCCAGCATTTT
cdr3_aa: CASSPGTGQPQHF
j_call: TRBJ1-5
v_call: TRBV6-6
d_call: TRBD1
clone_size: NA

cdr3_nt: TGTGCCAGCAGCTTGTGGCAGGGGGTGAACACCGGGGAGCTGTTTTTT
cdr3_aa: CASSLWQGVNTGELFF
j_call: TRBJ2-2
v_call: TRBV5-4
d_call: TRBD1
clone_size: NA

cdr3_nt: TGCGCCAGCAGCTTGGAGGGCGGGCGTAATTCACCCCTCCACTTT
cdr3_aa: CASSLEGGRNSPLHF
j_call: TRBJ1-6
v_call: TRBV5-1
d_call: NA
clone_size: NA

cdr3_nt: TGCAGCGCCGGGACAGGGGTCCTGGTCATGAACACTGAAGCTTTCTTT
cdr3_aa: CSAGTGVLVMNTEAFF
j_call: TRBJ1-1
v_call: TRBV29-1
d_call: TRBD1
clone_size: NA

cdr3_nt: TGTGCCAGCAGTGACCCCGCTTGGGGGGTTAGTGAGCAGTTCTTC
cdr3_aa: CASSDPAWGVSEQFF
j_call: TRBJ2-1
v_call: TRBV25-1
d_call: NA
clone_size: NA

cdr3_nt: TGTGCCAGCAGCTCCACAGGGAATTCACCCCTCCACTTT
cdr3_aa: CASSSTGNSPLHF
j_call: TRBJ1-6
v_call: TRBV7-2
d_call: NA
clone_size: NA

cdr3_nt: TGCGCCAGCAGCTTGGAGGGGGACTATGGCTACACCTTC
cdr3_aa: CASSLEGDYGYTF
j_call: TRBJ1-2
v_call: TRBV5-1
d_call: NA
clone_size: few

cdr3_nt: TGTGCCAGCAGCTTCAGGGGATGGGAGACCCAGTACTTC
cdr3_aa: CASSFRGWETQYF
j_call: TRBJ2-5
v_call: TRBV5-4
d_call: NA
clone_size: NA

cdr3_nt: TGTGCCAGCAGTCTACAGGGGGCGGATAGTGGCGGGGAGCTGTTTTTT
cdr3_aa: CASSLQGADSGGELFF
j_call: TRBJ2-2
v_call: TRBV2
d_call: TRBD1
clone_size: NA

cdr3_nt: TGCGCCAGCAGCTTGGAGGCTAGCGGGGGCCTTAACACCGGGGAGCTGTTTTTT
cdr3_aa: CASSLEASGGLNTGELFF
j_call: TRBJ2-2
v_call: TRBV5-1
d_call: TRBD2
clone_size: NA

cdr3_nt: TGTGCCAGTAGTATAACCGGGCAGGGGAAGACCCAGTACTTC
cdr3_aa: CASSITGQGKTQYF
j_call: TRBJ2-5
v_call: TRBV19
d_call: NA
clone_size: NA

cdr3_nt: TGTGCCAGCAGCCCTAGCCTCGGGGTGAGCAACTATGGCTACACCTTC
cdr3_aa: CASSPSLGVSNYGYTF
j_call: TRBJ1-2
v_call: TRBV7-8
d_call: NA
clone_size: NA

cdr3_nt: TGTGCCAGCAGCTCCGGGACAGGGAAGCGGAACACTGAAGCTTTCTTT
cdr3_aa: CASSSGTGKRNTEAFF
j_call: TRBJ1-1
v_call: TRBV5-6
d_call: TRBD1
clone_size: NA

cdr3_nt: TGTGCCAGCAGCGCGAGCGGCAATGAGCAGTTCTTC
cdr3_aa: CASSASGNEQFF
j_call: TRBJ2-1
v_call: TRBV9
d_call: NA
clone_size: NA

cdr3_nt: TGTGCCAGCTCTCTGGGGGGGCGGTCCTACGAGCAGTACTTC
cdr3_aa: CASSLGGRSYEQYF
j_call: TRBJ2-7
v_call: TRBV28
d_call: NA
clone_size: NA

cdr3_nt: TGTGCCAGCAGCTTCCGCGGGGGTCTTTCCTACAATGAGCAGTTCTTC
cdr3_aa: CASSFRGGLSYNEQFF
j_call: TRBJ2-1
v_call: TRBV11-2
d_call: TRBD2
clone_size: NA

cdr3_nt: TGCGCCAGCAGCTACGGACAGACGAACTCCTACGAGCAGTACTTC
cdr3_aa: CASSYGQTNSYEQYF
j_call: TRBJ2-7
v_call: TRBV4-3
d_call: NA
clone_size: few

cdr3_nt: TGTGCCAGCAGCGGAACTTACAGTCCCGGGACAGGAATTTTGACCTACGAGCAGTACTTC
cdr3_aa: CASSGTYSPGTGILTYEQYF
j_call: TRBJ2-7
v_call: TRBV5-5
d_call: TRBD1
clone_size: NA